The sequence of this T cell receptor beta chain was determined in a study of T cells in Graves' hyperthyroidism and ophthalmopathy. Study background: Any treatment followed the collection of peripheral blood at initial diagnosis.

Looked up from germline, CDR1 is DFQATT and CDR2 is SNEGSKA (reference sequence). The V end lost 0 bases, the J end lost 4 bases, and 15 bases lay between the germline ends. This CDR3 is 15 amino acids long. Newly diagnosed hyperthyroidism, duration under 2 months, in patients aged 18 to 65. PBMCs were obtained from about 10 ml fresh peripheral blood. It was RNA transcripts that yielded the amplified TCR beta CDR3 regions. A first-round RT-PCR of the TCR CDR3 used the HTBI primer set. One entry per CDR3 protein, called by TCRdb with MiXCR from the multiplex PCR reads. The sample contains about 400,000 distinct CDR3 sequences, more than 13% of which appear only once.

Sequencing was performed on blood. This receptor was obtained from a woman in her thirties with Graves' hyperthyroidism. This chain joins TRBV20-1 and TRBJ1-2; D remains ambiguous. The CDR3 protein is CSARDVGSGVYGYTF. The CDR3 DNA reads as TGCAGTGCTAGAGATGTGGGCAGTGGAGTCTATGGCTACACCTTC.